The source of this T cell receptor (beta chain) is a study of T cell repertoires in cytomegalovirus infection. Study at large: Public TCR beta signatures marked donors with CMV infection and the matching HLA. Broader study findings: In two of eight donors, the top clonotype was HLA-C-restricted CMV-specific.

This CDR3 is built from 16 residues. CDR1 and CDR2 (germline): SQVTM, ANQGSEA. With respect to this clonotype: Its antigen is undetermined. One end of the junction varies from germline; a read error may be responsible.

MiXCR, run by TCRdb on the reads, gives a single entry per CDR3 protein. In the table there are approximately 550,000 distinct CDR3 sequences, approximately 17% of which are singletons. The J gene is TRBJ2-1, the V gene TRBV29-1; 10 bases line up with TRBD2. The sample comprised CD8+ T cells from PBMCs. The receptor was isolated from a human donor in good health (CMV status not recorded). Some clones in this sample may be carry-over from other donors' samples. This CDR3 is CSVEGGPSGRDNVQFF. CDR3 DNA: TGCAGCGTTGAAGGGGGCCCTAGCGGGAGAGACAATGTGCAGTTCTTC.